The clone carrying this T cell receptor beta chain was detected a few times. Its cognate antigen is unknown. The germline gives CDR1 MGHDK, CDR2 SYGVNS. V lost 5 bases, J lost 2 bases, and 16 bases lay in between. There are 15 residues in the CDR3. These data come from a study of identical twins. Study findings and constraints: In cord blood, abundant beta clonotypes had fewer insertions; memory showed no trend.

Healthy Caucasian individuals made up all the donors. Unique molecular identifiers were present on the cDNA, which also gained a universal primer site by template switching. TCRdb re-analysed the 5' RACE reads in MiXCR, keeping a single row per CDR3 protein. The sample lists about 1.7 million distinct CDR3 sequences, under 35% occurring once. The receptor was isolated from a newborn girl in good health. Sequencing input: cord blood. The chain joins TRBV25-1 to TRBJ2-7, with a weak D call TRBD1 (6 bases). DNA for the CDR3: TGTGCCAGCAGTCCATCGGACAGAGTAACCTACGAGCAGTACTTC. It codes for CASSPSDRVTYEQYF.